Listed below are T cell receptor beta chains from one sample, sequenced in a study of blood T cell repertoires in COVID-19. The method was immunoSEQ multiplex PCR; TCRdb's version includes in-frame clones alone and lacks a portion of them. The repertoire holds under 45,000 clones, with 75% to 90% as singletons. Sequencing input: peripheral blood. The receptors stem from an elderly woman in a cohort sampled during active or convalescent COVID-19. Each CDR3 is given with its conserved first and last residue. Fields, in order: clone size, V gene, D gene, J gene, CDR3 protein, CDR3 DNA. A D gene is named only where the DNA matches it firmly. Clone size, where shown, is once, few, many, or a class for clones that have expanded.

clone size: NA; V gene: TRBV11-3; D gene: TRBD2; J gene: TRBJ2-5; CDR3 protein: CASSGIGLAELVRGRETQYF; CDR3 DNA: TGTGCCAGCAGCGGCATAGGACTAGCGGAGCTTGTTCGGGGCAGAGAGACCCAGTACTTC
clone size: NA; V gene: TRBV5-1; D gene: TRBD2; J gene: TRBJ2-7; CDR3 protein: CASSSSHSGASSYEQYF; CDR3 DNA: TGCGCCAGCAGCTCATCCCATAGCGGGGCAAGCTCCTACGAGCAGTACTTC
clone size: NA; V gene: TRBV5-4; D gene: TRBD2; J gene: TRBJ2-3; CDR3 protein: CASSLGVRGVSPDTQYF; CDR3 DNA: TGTGCCAGCAGCTTGGGCGTACGGGGGGTCTCACCAGATACGCAGTATTTT
clone size: few; V gene: TRBV5-1; D gene: NA; J gene: TRBJ1-6; CDR3 protein: CASSDNAGNSPLHF; CDR3 DNA: TGCGCCAGCAGCGATAACGCCGGTAATTCACCCCTCCACTTT
clone size: few; V gene: TRBV6-5; D gene: TRBD2; J gene: TRBJ2-7; CDR3 protein: CASSLAGDSSYEQYF; CDR3 DNA: TGTGCCAGCAGTTTAGCGGGAGATAGTTCGTACGAGCAGTACTTC
clone size: NA; V gene: TRBV29-1; D gene: TRBD1; J gene: TRBJ2-3; CDR3 protein: CSVERHRGLSTDTQYF; CDR3 DNA: TGCAGCGTTGAGAGACACAGGGGGCTCTCGACAGATACGCAGTATTTT
clone size: NA; V gene: TRBV6-1; D gene: NA; J gene: TRBJ1-6; CDR3 protein: CASSEGSISPSSPLHF; CDR3 DNA: TGTGCCAGCAGTGAAGGCAGCATTAGCCCGAGTTCACCCCTCCACTTT
clone size: NA; V gene: TRBV18; D gene: NA; J gene: TRBJ1-5; CDR3 protein: CASSPRTEGMFQPQHF; CDR3 DNA: TGTGCCAGCTCACCAAGGACAGAGGGAATGTTTCAGCCCCAGCATTTT
clone size: NA; V gene: TRBV2; D gene: NA; J gene: TRBJ1-5; CDR3 protein: CASSEWGPGQPQHF; CDR3 DNA: TGTGCCAGCAGTGAATGGGGGCCGGGTCAGCCCCAGCATTTT
clone size: NA; V gene: TRBV29-1; D gene: NA; J gene: TRBJ1-2; CDR3 protein: CSVEWQGNYGYTF; CDR3 DNA: TGCAGCGTTGAATGGCAGGGCAACTATGGCTACACCTTC
clone size: NA; V gene: TRBV10-3; D gene: TRBD1; J gene: TRBJ1-2; CDR3 protein: CAISARTGIDGYTF; CDR3 DNA: TGTGCCATCAGTGCTAGGACAGGGATTGATGGCTACACCTTC
clone size: NA; V gene: TRBV5-6; D gene: NA; J gene: TRBJ1-2; CDR3 protein: CASSNKPGTVGGYTF; CDR3 DNA: TGTGCCAGCAGTAACAAGCCCGGGACTGTGGGTGGCTACACCTTC
clone size: once; V gene: TRBV9; D gene: NA; J gene: TRBJ2-1; CDR3 protein: CASSPGTHNEQFF; CDR3 DNA: TGTGCCAGCAGCCCAGGGACTCACAATGAGCAGTTCTTC
clone size: medium-sized; V gene: TRBV11-3; D gene: TRBD2; J gene: TRBJ2-7; CDR3 protein: CASSFGVAGLSHYEQYF; CDR3 DNA: TGTGCCAGCAGCTTCGGGGTAGCGGGCCTCTCCCACTACGAGCAGTACTTC
clone size: NA; V gene: TRBV19; D gene: TRBD1; J gene: TRBJ2-1; CDR3 protein: CASTADRAGFRQFF; CDR3 DNA: TGTGCCAGTACGGCCGACAGGGCCGGATTTCGGCAGTTCTTC
clone size: NA; V gene: TRBV13; D gene: TRBD2; J gene: TRBJ2-7; CDR3 protein: CASSLGSGRAFSYEQYF; CDR3 DNA: TGTGCCAGCAGCTTAGGTAGCGGGAGGGCCTTCTCCTACGAGCAGTACTTC
clone size: NA; V gene: TRBV18; D gene: NA; J gene: TRBJ1-2; CDR3 protein: CASSPPAAPNYGYTF; CDR3 DNA: TGTGCCAGCTCACCACCGGCCGCACCTAACTATGGCTACACCTTC
clone size: NA; V gene: TRBV25-1; D gene: NA; J gene: TRBJ2-7; CDR3 protein: CASSKGAGEQYF; CDR3 DNA: TGTGCCAGCAGTAAAGGGGCGGGGGAGCAGTACTTC
clone size: once; V gene: TRBV2; D gene: NA; J gene: TRBJ2-2; CDR3 protein: CASSEAPGGGTGELFF; CDR3 DNA: TGTGCCAGCAGTGAAGCGCCAGGGGGAGGCACCGGGGAGCTGTTTTTT
clone size: large; V gene: TRBV2; D gene: TRBD2; J gene: TRBJ2-1; CDR3 protein: CASTDGLADEQFF; CDR3 DNA: TGTGCCAGCACCGACGGACTAGCGGATGAGCAGTTCTTC
clone size: NA; V gene: TRBV7-8; D gene: TRBD2; J gene: TRBJ2-5; CDR3 protein: CASSLVSTSGTETQYF; CDR3 DNA: TGTGCCAGCAGCTTAGTGTCCACTAGCGGGACGGAGACCCAGTACTTC
clone size: NA; V gene: TRBV12-5; D gene: NA; J gene: TRBJ2-7; CDR3 protein: CASRRLDFHEQYF; CDR3 DNA: TGTGCTAGTCGACGGTTAGACTTCCACGAGCAGTACTTC
clone size: NA; V gene: TRBV18; D gene: TRBD1; J gene: TRBJ1-1; CDR3 protein: CASSGTGPTEAFF; CDR3 DNA: TGTGCCAGCTCCGGGACAGGGCCCACTGAAGCTTTCTTT
clone size: NA; V gene: TRBV6-1; D gene: TRBD1; J gene: TRBJ1-1; CDR3 protein: CASRGQVNTEAFF; CDR3 DNA: TGTGCCAGCAGAGGACAGGTGAACACTGAAGCTTTCTTT
clone size: NA; V gene: TRBV6-2/TRBV6-3; D gene: TRBD2; J gene: TRBJ2-5; CDR3 protein: CASSYSRASGETQYF; CDR3 DNA: TGTGCCAGCAGTTACTCGAGGGCTAGCGGAGAGACCCAGTACTTC
clone size: NA; V gene: TRBV11-2; D gene: NA; J gene: TRBJ1-4; CDR3 protein: CASSFGPPRGKLFF; CDR3 DNA: TGTGCCAGCAGCTTCGGACCTCCCAGGGGAAAACTGTTTTTT